This T cell receptor beta chain was captured by sequencing in a study of tumor and adjacent non-tumor tissue in lung cancer. In regard to this clonotype: Its antigen is undetermined.

The V end was cut by 11 bases, the J end by 3 bases, with 19 bases between. The CDR3 loop spans 15 amino acids. No cell sorting was done before RNA was extracted from the tissue. A modified ARM-PCR protocol with three rounds of nested PCR amplified TCRbeta. TCRdb re-derived calls from the multiplex PCR reads in MiXCR, one entry per CDR3 protein. The data show about 120,000 distinct CDR3 sequences, with 60% to 70% seen just once and over 10% held by the top ten. General observations from the study: Normal lung showed higher cumulative top 100 clone frequency than tumor.

The chain couples TRBV12-3 or TRBV12-4 to TRBJ2-2, with D unresolved. The sequence was collected from a man aged 30 to 39 with non-small cell lung cancer. Source material: lung tumor tissue. The CDR3 DNA sequence: TGTGCCGGCACTTCAGTGGTGTCCGACACCGGGGAGCTGTTTTTT. Encoded protein: CAGTSVVSDTGELFF.